This T cell receptor beta chain was recorded in a study of blood T cell repertoires in COVID-19. The method was immunoSEQ multiplex PCR; TCRdb's version includes in-frame clones alone and lacks a portion of them. The sample has 70,000 to 95,000 clones; 90% to 95% are singletons. Trimming removed 7 bases from V and 2 bases from J, with 15 bases in between. Per germline, CDR1 LNHDA and CDR2 SQIVND (reference sequence). The CDR3 is 15 residues long. J is TRBJ2-1 and V is TRBV19, with TRBD2 as a possible D gene (5 bases). Sequencing was done on a sample of peripheral blood. The clonotype comes from a middle-aged man with COVID-19, enrolled during active disease. This CDR3 is CASNSRSGPYNEQFF. The CDR3 region has the DNA TGTGCCAGTAATTCCCGAAGCGGACCCTACAATGAGCAGTTCTTC. Variable domain in full (rest from reference TRBV19 and TRBJ2-1): DGGITQSPKYLFRKEGQNVTLSCEQNLNHDAMYWYRQDPGQGLRLIYYSQIVNDFQKGDIAEGYSVSREKKESFPLTVTSAQKNPTAFYLCASNSRSGPYNEQFFGPGTRLTVL.